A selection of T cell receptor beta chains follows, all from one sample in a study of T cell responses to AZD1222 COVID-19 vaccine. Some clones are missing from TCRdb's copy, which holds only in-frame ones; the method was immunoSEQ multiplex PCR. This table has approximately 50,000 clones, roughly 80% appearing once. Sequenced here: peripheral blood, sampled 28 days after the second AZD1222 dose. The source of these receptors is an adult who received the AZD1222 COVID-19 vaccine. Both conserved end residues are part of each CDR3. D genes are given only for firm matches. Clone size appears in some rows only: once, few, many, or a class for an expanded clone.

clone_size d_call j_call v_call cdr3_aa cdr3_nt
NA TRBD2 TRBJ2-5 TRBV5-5 CASSTLAGPRETQYF TGTGCCAGCAGTACACTAGCGGGACCCCGAGAGACCCAGTACTTC
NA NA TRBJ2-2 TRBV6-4 CASSDSIAGELFF TGTGCCAGCAGTGACTCGATAGCTGGGGAGCTGTTTTTT
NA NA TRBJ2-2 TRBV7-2 CASSLFTNTGELFF TGTGCCAGCAGCTTATTTACGAACACCGGGGAGCTGTTTTTT
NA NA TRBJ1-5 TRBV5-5 CASSGQGFEPQHF TGTGCCAGCAGTGGTCAGGGGTTCGAGCCCCAGCATTTT
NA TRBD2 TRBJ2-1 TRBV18 CASSPRAAGGFDEQFF TGTGCCAGCTCACCAAGGGCGGCGGGAGGGTTCGATGAGCAGTTCTTC
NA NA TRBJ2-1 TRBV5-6 CASTLGPGGEYEQFF TGTGCCAGCACCTTGGGCCCCGGGGGAGAGTATGAGCAGTTCTTC
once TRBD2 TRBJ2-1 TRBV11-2 CASSQTSGRYNEQFF TGTGCCAGCAGCCAAACTAGCGGCCGCTACAATGAGCAGTTCTTC
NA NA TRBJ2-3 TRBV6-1 CASSERGGHTDTQYF TGTGCCAGCAGTGAGAGGGGGGGCCACACAGATACGCAGTATTTT
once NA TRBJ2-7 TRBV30 CAWRQGRAYEQYF TGTGCCTGGAGGCAGGGCAGGGCCTACGAGCAGTACTTC
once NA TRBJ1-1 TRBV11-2 CASSPGPNTEAFF TGTGCCAGCAGCCCCGGCCCGAACACTGAAGCTTTCTTT
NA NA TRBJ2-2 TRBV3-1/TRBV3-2 CASSQERTGWTGELFF TGTGCCAGCAGCCAAGAAAGAACAGGGTGGACCGGGGAGCTGTTTTTT
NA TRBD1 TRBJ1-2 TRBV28 CASSGGGQGANGYTF TGTGCCAGCAGTGGCGGAGGACAGGGGGCTAATGGCTACACCTTC
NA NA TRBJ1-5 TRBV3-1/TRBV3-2 CASSQDGSSNQPQHF TGTGCCAGCAGCCAAGACGGTTCTAGCAATCAGCCCCAGCATTTT
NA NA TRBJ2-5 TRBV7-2 CASSSWGDLTGETQYF TGTGCCAGCAGCTCCTGGGGGGATCTGACGGGAGAGACCCAGTACTTC
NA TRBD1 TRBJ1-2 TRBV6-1 CASSEGTGHYGYTF TGTGCCAGCAGTGAAGGGACAGGGCACTATGGCTACACCTTC
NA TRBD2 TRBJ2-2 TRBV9 CASSPGTSGVVRELFF TGTGCCAGCAGCCCAGGGACTAGCGGGGTCGTCCGGGAGCTGTTTTTT
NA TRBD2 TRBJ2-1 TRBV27 CASSSLGLAGIYNEQFF TGTGCCAGCAGTTCCCTCGGACTAGCGGGAATATACAATGAGCAGTTCTTC
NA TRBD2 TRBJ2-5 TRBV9 CASSSGTSGGQETQYF TGTGCCAGCAGCTCGGGGACTAGCGGGGGCCAAGAGACCCAGTACTTC
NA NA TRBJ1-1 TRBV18 CASSPPGGREAFF TGTGCCAGCTCACCTCCCGGGGGGCGTGAAGCTTTCTTT
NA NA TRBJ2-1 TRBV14 CASSLMPGVGLFF TGTGCCAGCAGCCTTATGCCGGGGGTAGGGTTGTTCTTC
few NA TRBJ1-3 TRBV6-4 CASSDSNAFSGNTIYF TGTGCCAGCAGTGACTCGAATGCCTTCTCTGGAAACACCATATATTTT
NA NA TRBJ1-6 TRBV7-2 CASSLEEGPGSLHF TGTGCCAGCAGCTTAGAGGAGGGTCCTGGGTCCCTCCACTTT
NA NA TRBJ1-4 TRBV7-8 CASSWAPDEKLFF TGTGCCAGCAGTTGGGCCCCTGATGAAAAACTGTTTTTT
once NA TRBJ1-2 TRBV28 CASSRSSNYGYTF TGTGCCAGCAGCAGGAGTTCTAACTATGGCTACACCTTC
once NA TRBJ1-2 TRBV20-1 CSASGANYGYTF TGCAGTGCTAGTGGAGCTAACTATGGCTACACCTTC
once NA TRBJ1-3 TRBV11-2 CASSPRPPPTENTIYF TGTGCCAGCAGCCCGCGCCCGCCCCCTACAGAAAACACCATATATTTT
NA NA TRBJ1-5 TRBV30 CAWNRPNSRGQPQHF TGTGCCTGGAATCGCCCAAACAGTAGAGGTCAGCCCCAGCATTTT
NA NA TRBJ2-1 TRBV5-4 CASSLTGAGHNEQFF TGTGCCAGCAGCTTGACGGGGGCTGGTCACAATGAGCAGTTCTTC
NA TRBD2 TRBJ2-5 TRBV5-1 CASSLDGTRGQTQYF TGCGCCAGCAGCTTGGATGGGACTAGAGGACAGACCCAGTACTTC
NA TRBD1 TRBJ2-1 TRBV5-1 CASSGQVENNEQFF TGCGCCAGCAGCGGACAGGTTGAGAATAATGAGCAGTTCTTC
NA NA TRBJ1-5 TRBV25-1 CASSWGDSNQPQHF TGTGCCAGCAGTTGGGGGGATAGCAATCAGCCCCAGCATTTT
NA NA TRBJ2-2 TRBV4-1 CASSPGLNTGELFF TGCGCCAGCAGCCCGGGACTCAACACCGGGGAGCTGTTTTTT
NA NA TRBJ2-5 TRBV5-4 CASSLEGPRPDQETQYF TGTGCCAGCAGCTTGGAGGGTCCACGACCAGACCAAGAGACCCAGTACTTC
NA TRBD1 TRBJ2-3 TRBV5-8 CASSLATGGVGTQYF TGTGCCAGCAGCTTGGCGACAGGGGGGGTCGGTACGCAGTATTTT
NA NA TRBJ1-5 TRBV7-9 CASSSTQGKGDQPQHF TGTGCCAGCAGCTCCACCCAGGGTAAGGGGGATCAGCCCCAGCATTTT
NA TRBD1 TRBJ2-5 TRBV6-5 CASSHRDRKETQYF TGTGCCAGCAGTCACCGGGACAGAAAAGAGACCCAGTACTTC
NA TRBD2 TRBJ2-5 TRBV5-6 CASSLFSGGAWTQYF TGTGCCAGCAGCTTGTTCTCGGGGGGGGCATGGACCCAGTACTTC
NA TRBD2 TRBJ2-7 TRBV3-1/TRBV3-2 CASSPGLATTYEQYF TGTGCCAGCAGCCCGGGACTAGCGACAACCTACGAGCAGTACTTC
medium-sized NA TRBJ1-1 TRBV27 CASRKNTEAFF TGTGCCAGCAGAAAGAACACTGAAGCTTTCTTT
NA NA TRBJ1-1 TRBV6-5 CASRDSGTQAEAFF TGTGCCAGCCGTGACTCCGGGACTCAAGCCGAAGCTTTCTTT
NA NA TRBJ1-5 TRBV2 CASSERTENQPQHF TGTGCCAGCAGTGAGCGTACAGAGAATCAGCCCCAGCATTTT
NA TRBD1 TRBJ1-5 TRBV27 CASSLRQGGHYSNQPQHF TGTGCCAGCAGTCTTCGCCAGGGGGGTCATTACAGCAATCAGCCCCAGCATTTT
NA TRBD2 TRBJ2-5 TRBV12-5 CASGFGTSGNPTQYF TGTGCTAGTGGTTTTGGGACTAGCGGCAACCCTACCCAGTACTTC
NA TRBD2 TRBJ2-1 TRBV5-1 CASSSGGVREQFF TGCGCCAGCAGCTCCGGGGGGGTCCGTGAGCAGTTCTTC
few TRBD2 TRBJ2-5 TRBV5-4 CASSPLAGGSETQYF TGTGCCAGCAGTCCCCTAGCGGGGGGGTCAGAGACCCAGTACTTC
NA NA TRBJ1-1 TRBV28 CASSLPGTNTEAFF TGTGCCAGCAGTTTACCAGGTACGAACACTGAAGCTTTCTTT
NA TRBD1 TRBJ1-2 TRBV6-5 CASTEGGQGASGYTF TGTGCCAGCACCGAAGGCGGACAGGGGGCGTCCGGCTACACCTTC
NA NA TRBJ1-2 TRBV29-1 CSVEETGFNYGYTF TGCAGCGTTGAAGAGACGGGATTCAACTATGGCTACACCTTC
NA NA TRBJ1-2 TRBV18 CASSSQDSFYGYTF TGTGCCAGCTCATCACAGGACAGCTTCTATGGCTACACCTTC
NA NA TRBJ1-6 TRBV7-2 CASSLEGLSNSPLHF TGTGCCAGCAGCTTAGAAGGACTGAGCAATTCACCCCTCCACTTT
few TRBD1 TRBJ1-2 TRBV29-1 CSVDQGDYGYTF TGCAGCGTTGATCAGGGGGACTATGGCTACACCTTC
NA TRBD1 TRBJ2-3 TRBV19 CASTDRGAFTDTQYF TGTGCCAGCACGGACAGGGGGGCTTTCACAGATACGCAGTATTTT
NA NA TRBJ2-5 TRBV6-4 CASSDSRVGPNQEWWETQYF TGTGCCAGCAGTGACTCGAGAGTGGGACCGAATCAGGAATGGTGGGAGACCCAGTACTTC
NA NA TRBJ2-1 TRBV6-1 CASSERYNEQFF TGTGCCAGCAGTGAAAGATACAATGAGCAGTTCTTC
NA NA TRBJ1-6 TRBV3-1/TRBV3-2 CASSLDGFNSPLHF TGTGCCAGCAGCCTGGACGGATTTAATTCACCCCTCCACTTT
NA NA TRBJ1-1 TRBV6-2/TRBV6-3 CASSRKAEAFF TGTGCCAGCAGTAGAAAGGCTGAAGCTTTCTTT
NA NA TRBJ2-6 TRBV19 CASSIVLRGNLGAGANVLTF TGTGCCAGTAGTATAGTTCTGCGTGGGAACTTAGGAGCTGGGGCCAACGTCCTGACTTTC
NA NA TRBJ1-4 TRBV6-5 CASSRTGPRWEKLFF TGTGCCAGCAGCCGCACAGGCCCCAGATGGGAAAAACTGTTTTTT
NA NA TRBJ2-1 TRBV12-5 CASGLTTEQFF TGTGCTAGTGGTTTGACCACTGAGCAGTTCTTC